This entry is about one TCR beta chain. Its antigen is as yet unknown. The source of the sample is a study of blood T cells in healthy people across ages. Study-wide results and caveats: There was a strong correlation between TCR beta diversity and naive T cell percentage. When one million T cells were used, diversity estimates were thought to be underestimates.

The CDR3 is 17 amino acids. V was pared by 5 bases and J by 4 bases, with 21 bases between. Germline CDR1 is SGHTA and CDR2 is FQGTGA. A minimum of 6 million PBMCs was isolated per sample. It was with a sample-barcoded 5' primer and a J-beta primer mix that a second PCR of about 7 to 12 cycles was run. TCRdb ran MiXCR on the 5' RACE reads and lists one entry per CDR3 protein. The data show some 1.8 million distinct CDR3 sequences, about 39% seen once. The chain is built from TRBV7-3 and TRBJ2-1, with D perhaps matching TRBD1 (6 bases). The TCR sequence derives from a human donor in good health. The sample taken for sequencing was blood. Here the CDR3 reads CASSPGVGGRAYNEQFF. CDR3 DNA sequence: TGTGCCAGCAGCCCAGGGGTCGGTGGCAGGGCTTACAATGAGCAGTTCTTC.